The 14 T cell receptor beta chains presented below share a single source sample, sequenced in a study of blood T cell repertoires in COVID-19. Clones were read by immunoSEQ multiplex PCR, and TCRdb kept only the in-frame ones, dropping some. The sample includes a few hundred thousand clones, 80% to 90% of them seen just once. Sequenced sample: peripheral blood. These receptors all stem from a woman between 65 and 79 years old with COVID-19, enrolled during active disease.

Written as DNA, the CDR3 is TGTGCCAGCACCGTACCGGGACTAGCGAATGAGCAGTACTTC. It yields the protein CASTVPGLANEQYF. This chain links TRBV6-4 with TRBJ2-7; 10 nucleotides line up with TRBD2. J was trimmed by 7 bases and V by 7 bases; bases with no gene match: 10. The length of the CDR3 is 14 residues. The germline CDR1 and CDR2 sequences are MRHNA and SNTAGT.

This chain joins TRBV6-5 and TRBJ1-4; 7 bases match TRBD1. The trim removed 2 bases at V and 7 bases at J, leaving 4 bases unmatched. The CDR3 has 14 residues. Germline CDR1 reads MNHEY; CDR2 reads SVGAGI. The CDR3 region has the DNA TGTGCCAGCAGTTACCGTTACAGGGGTGAAAAACTGTTTTTT. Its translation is CASSYRYRGEKLFF.

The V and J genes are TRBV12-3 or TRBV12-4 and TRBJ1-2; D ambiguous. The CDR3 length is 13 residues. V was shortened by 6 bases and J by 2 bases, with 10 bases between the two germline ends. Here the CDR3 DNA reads TGTGCCAGCAGCCATTCAGAAAACTATGGCTACACCTTC. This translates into CASSHSENYGYTF.

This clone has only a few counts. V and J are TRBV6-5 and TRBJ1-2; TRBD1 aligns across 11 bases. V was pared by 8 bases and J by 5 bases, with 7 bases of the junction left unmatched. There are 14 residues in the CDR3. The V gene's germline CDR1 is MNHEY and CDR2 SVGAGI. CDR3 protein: CASEDRGLGYGYTF. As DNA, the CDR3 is TGTGCCAGCGAGGACAGGGGGCTTGGGTATGGCTACACCTTC.

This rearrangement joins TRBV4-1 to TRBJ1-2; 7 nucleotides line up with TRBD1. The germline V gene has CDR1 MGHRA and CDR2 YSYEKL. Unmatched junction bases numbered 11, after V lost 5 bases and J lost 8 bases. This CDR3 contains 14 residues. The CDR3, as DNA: TGCGCCAGCAGCTATCTCGGACAGGCTACGGGCTACACCTTC. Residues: CASSYLGQATGYTF.

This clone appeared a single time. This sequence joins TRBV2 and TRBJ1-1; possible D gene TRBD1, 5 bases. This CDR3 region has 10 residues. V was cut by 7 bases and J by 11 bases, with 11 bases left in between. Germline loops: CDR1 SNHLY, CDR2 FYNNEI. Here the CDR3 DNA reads TGTGCCAGCACCCACCGGGGGGCTTTCTTT. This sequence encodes CASTHRGAFF.

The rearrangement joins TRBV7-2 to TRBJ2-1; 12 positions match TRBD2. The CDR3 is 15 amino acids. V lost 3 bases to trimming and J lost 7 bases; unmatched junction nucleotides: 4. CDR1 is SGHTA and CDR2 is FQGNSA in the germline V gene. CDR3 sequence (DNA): TGTGCCAGCAGCTTCCCTAGCGGGGGGGTTAATGAGCAGTTCTTC. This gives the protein CASSFPSGGVNEQFF.

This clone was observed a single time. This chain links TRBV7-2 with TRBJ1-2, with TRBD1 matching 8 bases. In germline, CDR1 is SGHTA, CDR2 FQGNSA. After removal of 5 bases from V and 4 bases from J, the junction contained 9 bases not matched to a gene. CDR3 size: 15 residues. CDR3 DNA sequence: TGTGCCAGCAGCCTACACACCACAGGGGGCTATGGCTACACCTTC. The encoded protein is CASSLHTTGGYGYTF.

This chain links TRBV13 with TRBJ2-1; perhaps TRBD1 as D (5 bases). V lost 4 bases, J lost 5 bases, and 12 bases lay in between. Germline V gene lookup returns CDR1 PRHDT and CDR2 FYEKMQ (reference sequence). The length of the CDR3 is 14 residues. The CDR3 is CASSWKDTHNEQFF. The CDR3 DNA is TGTGCCAGCAGCTGGAAGGACACCCACAATGAGCAGTTCTTC.

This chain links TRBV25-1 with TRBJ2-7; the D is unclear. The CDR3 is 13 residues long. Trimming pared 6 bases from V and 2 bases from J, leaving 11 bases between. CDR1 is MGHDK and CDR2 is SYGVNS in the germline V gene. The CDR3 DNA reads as TGTGCCAGCAGGGCAGTCTTGACCTACGAGCAGTACTTC. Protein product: CASRAVLTYEQYF.

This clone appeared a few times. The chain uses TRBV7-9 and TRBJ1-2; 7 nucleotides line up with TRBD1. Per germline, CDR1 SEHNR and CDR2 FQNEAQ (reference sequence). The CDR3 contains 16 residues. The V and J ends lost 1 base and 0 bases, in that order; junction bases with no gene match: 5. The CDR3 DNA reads TGTGCCAGCAGCTTAGGAGCAGGGACAGCTAACTATGGCTACACCTTC. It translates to CASSLGAGTANYGYTF.

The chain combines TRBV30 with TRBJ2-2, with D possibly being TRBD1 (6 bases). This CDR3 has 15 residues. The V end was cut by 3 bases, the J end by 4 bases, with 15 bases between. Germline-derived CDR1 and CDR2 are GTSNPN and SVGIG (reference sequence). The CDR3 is CAWSWGLTSTGELFF. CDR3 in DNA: TGTGCCTGGAGCTGGGGGCTTACTTCCACCGGGGAGCTGTTTTTT.

The CDR3 loop is CASSLDAAGRVGQYF. The CDR3 DNA sequence: TGTGCCAGCAGCTTAGACGCGGCAGGGAGGGTTGGGCAGTACTTC. The chain employs TRBV7-6 and TRBJ2-7; 7 nucleotides match TRBD2. The CDR3 is 15 amino acids. Germline-derived CDR1 and CDR2 are SGHVS and FNYEAQ. Germline trimming cut 1 base from V and 9 bases from J; bases unmatched to any gene: 12.

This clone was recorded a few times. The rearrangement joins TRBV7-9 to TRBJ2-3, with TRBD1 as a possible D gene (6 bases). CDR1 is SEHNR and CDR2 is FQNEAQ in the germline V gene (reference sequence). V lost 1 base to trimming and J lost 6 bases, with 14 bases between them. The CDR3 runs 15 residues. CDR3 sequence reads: CASSLEQGRFDTQYF. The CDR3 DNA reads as TGTGCCAGCAGCTTAGAACAGGGAAGGTTTGATACGCAGTATTTT.